Here is one TCR beta chain with its context. The data are from a study of regulatory T cells in long-lasting Graves disease. The TCR beta library used iRepertoire HTBI primers with Arm-PCR amplification of CDR3. TCRdb re-derived calls from the multiplex PCR reads in MiXCR, one entry per CDR3 protein. The data hold some 350,000 distinct CDR3 sequences, with roughly 17% observed a single time. Time point defined: newly diagnosed GD, antithyroid drugs for less than 3 months. Extracted RNA from PBMCs served as the source of the TCR library. The sample was also reused in another study, on T cells in Graves' hyperthyroidism and ophthalmopathy.

The input for sequencing was peripheral blood mononuclear cells (PBMCs), taken at new diagnosis, from a patient treated with antithyroid drugs. This TCR came from a woman aged 18-35 years with Graves disease.

The CDR3 DNA follows: TGCAGTGCTAGAGTCCCCAGGGTAAATAGCTACACCTTC. It specifies CSARVPRVNSYTF. The chain links TRBV20-1 to TRBJ1-2; weak D call: TRBD1 (5 bases). Between the trimmed V and J ends, which lost 1 base and 9 bases, there was a span of 15 bases. Per germline, CDR1 DFQATT and CDR2 SNEGSKA (reference sequence). The CDR3 contains 13 residues.